This TCR beta chain is from a study of blood T cell repertoires in COVID-19. Study context: The samples span acute and convalescent COVID-19 from the United States, Italy and Spain. T cells, B-cell-depleted T cells, or PBMCs supplied cDNA or gDNA.

Original analysis: The assay estimated nucleated cells by amplifying reference gene primers. Clones were read by immunoSEQ multiplex PCR, and TCRdb kept only the in-frame ones, dropping some. V, J and clone size reflect that table, while D and trimming were determined from the DNA. The table includes around 170,000 clones, about 91% detected once. Trimming removed 10 bases at V and 1 base at J, with 11 bases between. Germline loops: CDR1 MRHNA, CDR2 SNTAGT. CDR3 length: 13 residues. J is TRBJ1-5 and V is TRBV6-4, with unresolved D. Sequencing input: peripheral blood. This receptor was taken from a woman in her thirties with acute or convalescent COVID-19. In DNA, the CDR3 is TGTGCCAAAGCAGTGCGGAGCAATCAGCCCCAGCATTTT. It encodes CAKAVRSNQPQHF.